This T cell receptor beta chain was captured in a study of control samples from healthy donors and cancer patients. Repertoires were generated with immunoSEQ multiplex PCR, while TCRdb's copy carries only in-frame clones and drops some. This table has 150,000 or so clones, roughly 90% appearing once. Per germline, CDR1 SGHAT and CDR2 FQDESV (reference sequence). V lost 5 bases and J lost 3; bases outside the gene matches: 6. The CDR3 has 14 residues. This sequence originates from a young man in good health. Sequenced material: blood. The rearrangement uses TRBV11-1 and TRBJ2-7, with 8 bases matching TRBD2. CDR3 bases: TGTGCCAGCAGCCTCGGGACTAGTTTCTACGAGCAGTACTTC. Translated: CASSLGTSFYEQYF.